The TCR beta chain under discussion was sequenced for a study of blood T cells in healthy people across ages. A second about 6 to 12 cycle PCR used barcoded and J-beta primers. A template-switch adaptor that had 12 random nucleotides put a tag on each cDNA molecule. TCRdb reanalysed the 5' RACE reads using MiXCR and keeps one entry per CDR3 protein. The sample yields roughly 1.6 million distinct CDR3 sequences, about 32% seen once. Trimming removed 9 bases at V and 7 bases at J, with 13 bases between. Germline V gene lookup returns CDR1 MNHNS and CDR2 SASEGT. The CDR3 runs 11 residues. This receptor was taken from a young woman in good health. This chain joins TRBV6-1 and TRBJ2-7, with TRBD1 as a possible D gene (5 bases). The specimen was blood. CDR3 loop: CARGDSLEQYF. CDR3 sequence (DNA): TGTGCCAGAGGGGATTCCTTGGAGCAGTACTTC.